This TCR beta chain is drawn from a study of identical twins. Study conclusions and caveats: The study found excess low generation probability among twin-shared out-of-frame alpha sequences. Models, which agreed with sharing between unrelated individuals, nonetheless underestimated the out-of-frame TCR alpha sharing seen in monozygotic twins.

Unmatched junction bases numbered 3, after V lost 0 bases and J lost 13 bases. The CDR3 sequence is 12 residues long. Per the germline V gene, CDR1 is ENHRY and CDR2 is SYGVKD. One entry per CDR3 protein results from TCRdb running MiXCR on the 5' RACE reads. The sample yields about 160,000 distinct CDR3 sequences, around 3.5% seen once. In this sample, this clonotype turned up many times. Its antigen is currently unknown. The chain couples TRBV10-3 to TRBJ2-1; 7 nucleotides align to TRBD1. The clonotype was recovered from a man aged 18 to 29 in good health. What was sequenced was memory T cells sorted from blood. In DNA form, the CDR3 reads TGTGCCATCAGTGAGTCCGGGACAGTTCAGTTCTTC. Translated, it gives CAISESGTVQFF.